This T cell receptor (beta chain) is from a study of control samples from healthy donors and cancer patients. The germline V and J ends were trimmed by 3 bases and 6 bases, with 12 bases remaining between them. CDR1 is SGHRS, CDR2 YFSETQ, per germline. The CDR3 is made up of 14 amino acids. Sequencing used immunoSEQ multiplex PCR; TCRdb keeps in-frame clones, though not all of them. The sample has roughly 120,000 clones; roughly nine tenths are singletons. In this sample, this clone turned up many times. The source material was PBMCs. The TCR originated in a woman in her 50s with colorectal cancer. The chain carries TRBV5-1 and TRBJ1-4, with D hard to call. The DNA for the CDR3 is TGCGCCAGCAGCTCAACAAGGTTGGATGAAAAACTGTTTTTT. It translates to CASSSTRLDEKLFF.